This T cell receptor beta chain was sequenced in a study of T-cell memory formation after mild COVID-19. For the study at large: Among the donors, TCR clusters were largely specific to each donor. Broader study findings: The SARS-CoV-2 specificity of second-wave clones reaching peak at day 37 remained unverified. Contracting CD4+ clones were located mainly in CM and EM, and CD8+ clones in EMRA.

TCRdb re-called the 5' RACE reads with MiXCR, one entry per CDR3 protein. The table lists under 300,000 distinct CDR3 sequences, under 20% of them singletons, with roughly 22% in the top ten. A word on this clonotype: Antigen: not known.

The clonotype originates from a man in his late teens or twenties who had mild COVID-19 (a few samples of this study predate the infection). Cell type and time point are not known. The sequencing sample was made of PBMCs or a T cell subset sorted from them (not recorded which).

The CDR3 nucleotides read TGCGCCAGCAGCCAAGACCAGGGTTGGTGGACTGAAGCTTTCTTT. It encodes CASSQDQGWWTEAFF. This chain connects TRBV4-3 to TRBJ1-1, with a possible D match to TRBD1 (5 bases). V was trimmed by 0 bases and J by 5 bases, leaving 13 bases between them. The CDR3 is 15 residues long. Germline V CDR1 and CDR2: LGHNA, YSLEER.